This record covers a single TCR beta chain. As originally analysed: Amplification of reference gene primers provided the estimated nucleated cell counts. This table comes from immunoSEQ multiplex PCR, and its TCRdb copy is limited to in-frame clones, with some not included. From that table come the V and J calls and clone size; the DNA was used to work out D and trimming. The sample lists 45,000 to 55,000 clones; around 91% were seen once. The data were obtained in a study of blood T cell repertoires in COVID-19. From germline, CDR1 is LNHDA and CDR2 SQIVND (reference sequence). V lost 2 bases, J lost 7 bases, and 8 bases stayed unmatched. The CDR3 loop spans 15 amino acids.

This sequence joins TRBV19 and TRBJ1-5; 7 nucleotides align to TRBD1. Specimen: peripheral blood. The origin of this receptor is a human donor in a cohort sampled during active COVID-19. This CDR3 is CASSISKGAGQPQHF. The CDR3 nucleotides are TGTGCCAGTAGTATATCCAAGGGGGCTGGCCAGCCCCAGCATTTT.